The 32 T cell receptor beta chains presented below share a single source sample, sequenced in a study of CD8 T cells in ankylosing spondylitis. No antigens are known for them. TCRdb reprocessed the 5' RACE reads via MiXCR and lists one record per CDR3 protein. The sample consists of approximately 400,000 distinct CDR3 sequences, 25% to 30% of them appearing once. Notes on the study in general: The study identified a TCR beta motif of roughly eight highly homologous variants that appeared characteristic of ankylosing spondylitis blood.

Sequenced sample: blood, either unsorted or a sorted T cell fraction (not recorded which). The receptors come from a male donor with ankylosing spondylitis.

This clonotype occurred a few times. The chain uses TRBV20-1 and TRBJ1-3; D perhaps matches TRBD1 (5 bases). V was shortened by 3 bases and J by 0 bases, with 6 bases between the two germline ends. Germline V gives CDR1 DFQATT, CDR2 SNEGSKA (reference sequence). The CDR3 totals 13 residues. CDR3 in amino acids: CSASRDSGNTIYF. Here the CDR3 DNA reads TGCAGTGCTAGCAGGGACTCTGGAAACACCATATATTTT.

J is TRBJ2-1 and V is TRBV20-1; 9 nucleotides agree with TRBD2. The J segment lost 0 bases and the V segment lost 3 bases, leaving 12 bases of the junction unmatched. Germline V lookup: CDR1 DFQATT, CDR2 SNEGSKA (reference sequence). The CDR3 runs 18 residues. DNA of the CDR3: TGCAGTGCTAGTAAGGCTAGCGGGGCCGTAGGCTCCTACAATGAGCAGTTCTTC. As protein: CSASKASGAVGSYNEQFF.

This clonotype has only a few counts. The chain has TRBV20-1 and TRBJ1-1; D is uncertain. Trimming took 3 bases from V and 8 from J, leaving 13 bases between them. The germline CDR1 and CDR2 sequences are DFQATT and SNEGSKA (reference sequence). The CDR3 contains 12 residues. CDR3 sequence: CSARGGPREAFF. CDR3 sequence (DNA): TGCAGTGCTAGGGGCGGGCCCAGGGAAGCTTTCTTT.

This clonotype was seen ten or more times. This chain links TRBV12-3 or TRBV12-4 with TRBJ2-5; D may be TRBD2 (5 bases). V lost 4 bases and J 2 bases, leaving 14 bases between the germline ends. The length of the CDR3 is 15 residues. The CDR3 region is CASSSLLAAQETQYF. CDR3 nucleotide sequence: TGTGCCAGCAGTTCCCTCCTAGCAGCGCAAGAGACCCAGTACTTC.

The CDR3 DNA sequence: TGTGCCAGCAGTTACGGGGGGACTATCTCCGAGCAGTACTTC. Translation gives CASSYGGTISEQYF. The rearrangement uses TRBV6-5 and TRBJ2-7; 7 nucleotides agree with TRBD2. The CDR3 length is 14 residues. CDR1 and CDR2 (germline): MNHEY, SVGAGI. Losses at the gene ends were 2 bases for V and 6 bases for J; bases not matched to a gene: 7.

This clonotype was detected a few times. DNA for the CDR3: TGTGCCAGCAGTTTACGGACCCCGCACGAGCAGTACTTC. Its translation is CASSLRTPHEQYF. The rearrangement joins TRBV27 to TRBJ2-7; no definite D call. V shed 2 bases and J shed 5 bases, with 10 bases lying between them. The CDR3 loop spans 13 amino acids. Germline V gene sequence: CDR1 MNHEY, CDR2 SMNVEV (reference sequence).

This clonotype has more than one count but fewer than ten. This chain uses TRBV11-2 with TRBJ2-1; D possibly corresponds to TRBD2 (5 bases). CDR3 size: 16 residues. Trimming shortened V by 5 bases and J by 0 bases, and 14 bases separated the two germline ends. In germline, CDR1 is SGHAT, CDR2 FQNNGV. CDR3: CASSPKVGVSYNEQFF. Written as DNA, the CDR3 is TGTGCCAGCAGCCCCAAGGTGGGAGTCTCCTACAATGAGCAGTTCTTC.

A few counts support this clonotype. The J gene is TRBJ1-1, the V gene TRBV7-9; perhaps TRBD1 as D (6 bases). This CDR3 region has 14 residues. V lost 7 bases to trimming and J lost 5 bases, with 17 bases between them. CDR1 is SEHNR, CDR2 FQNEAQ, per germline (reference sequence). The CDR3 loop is CASTGGGLGTEAFF. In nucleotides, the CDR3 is TGTGCCAGCACCGGAGGGGGTCTTGGGACTGAAGCTTTCTTT. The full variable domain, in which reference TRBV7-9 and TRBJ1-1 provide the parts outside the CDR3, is DTGVSQNPRHKITKRGQNVTFRCDPISEHNRLYWYRQTLGQGPEFLTYFQNEAQLEKSRLLSDRFSAERPKGSFSTLEIQRTEQGDSAMYLCASTGGGLGTEAFFGQGTRLTVV.

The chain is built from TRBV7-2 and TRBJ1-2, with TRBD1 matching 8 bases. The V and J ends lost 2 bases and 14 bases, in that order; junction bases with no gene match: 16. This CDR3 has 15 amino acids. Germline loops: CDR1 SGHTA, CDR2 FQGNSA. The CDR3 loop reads CASSLRRGTGEATTF. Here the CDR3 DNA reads TGTGCCAGCAGCTTAAGACGGGGGACAGGCGAGGCAACTACCTTC.

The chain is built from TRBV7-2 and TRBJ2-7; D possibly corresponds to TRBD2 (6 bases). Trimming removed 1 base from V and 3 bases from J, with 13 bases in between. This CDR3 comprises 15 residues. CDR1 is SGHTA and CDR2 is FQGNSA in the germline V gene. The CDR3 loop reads CASSLEAGGNYEQYF. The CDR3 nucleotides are TGTGCCAGCAGCTTAGAAGCGGGTGGCAACTACGAGCAGTACTTC.

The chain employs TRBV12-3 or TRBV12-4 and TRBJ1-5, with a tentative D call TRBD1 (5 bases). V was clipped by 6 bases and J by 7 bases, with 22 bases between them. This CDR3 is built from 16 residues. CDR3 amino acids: CASSPWGGQGSQPQHF. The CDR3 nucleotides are TGTGCCAGCAGCCCCTGGGGCGGCCAGGGTAGCCAGCCCCAGCATTTT.

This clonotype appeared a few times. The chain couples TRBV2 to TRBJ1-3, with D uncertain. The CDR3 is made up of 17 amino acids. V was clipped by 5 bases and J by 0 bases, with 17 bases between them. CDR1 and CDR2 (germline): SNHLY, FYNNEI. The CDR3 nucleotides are TGTGCCAGCAGTTTTTTGACACCCCGAGCCTCTGGAAACACCATATATTTT. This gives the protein CASSFLTPRASGNTIYF.

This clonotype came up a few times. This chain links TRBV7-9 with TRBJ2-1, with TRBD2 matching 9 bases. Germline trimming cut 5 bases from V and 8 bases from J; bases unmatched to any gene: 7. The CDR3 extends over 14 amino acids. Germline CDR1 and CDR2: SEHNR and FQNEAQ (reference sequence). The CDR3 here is CASSPGLALDEQFF. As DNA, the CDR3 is TGTGCCAGCAGCCCAGGACTAGCGTTGGATGAGCAGTTCTTC.

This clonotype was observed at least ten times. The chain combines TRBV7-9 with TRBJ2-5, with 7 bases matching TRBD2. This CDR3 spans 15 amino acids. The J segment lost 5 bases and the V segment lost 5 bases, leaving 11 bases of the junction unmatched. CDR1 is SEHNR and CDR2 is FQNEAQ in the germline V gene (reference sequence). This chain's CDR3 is CASSPSAGRAETQYF. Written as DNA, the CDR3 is TGTGCCAGCAGCCCTTCAGCGGGGAGGGCGGAGACCCAGTACTTC.

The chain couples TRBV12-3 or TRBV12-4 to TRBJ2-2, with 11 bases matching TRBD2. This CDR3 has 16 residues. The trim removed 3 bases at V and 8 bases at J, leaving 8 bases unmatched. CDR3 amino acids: CASSFLAGGPAGELFF. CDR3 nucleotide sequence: TGTGCCAGCAGTTTCTTAGCGGGAGGGCCAGCAGGGGAGCTGTTTTTT.

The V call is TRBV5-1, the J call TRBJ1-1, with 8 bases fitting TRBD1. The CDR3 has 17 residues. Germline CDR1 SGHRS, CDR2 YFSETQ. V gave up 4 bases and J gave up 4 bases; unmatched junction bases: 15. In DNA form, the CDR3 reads TGCGCCAGCAGCAGGGGGACAGGTGCCTTTGAGGGCACTGAAGCTTTCTTT. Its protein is CASSRGTGAFEGTEAFF.

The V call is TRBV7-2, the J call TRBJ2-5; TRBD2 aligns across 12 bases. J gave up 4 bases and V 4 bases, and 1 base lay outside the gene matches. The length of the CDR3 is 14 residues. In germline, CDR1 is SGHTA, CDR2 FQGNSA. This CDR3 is CASSSTSGGETQYF. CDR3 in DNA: TGTGCCAGCAGCTCGACTAGCGGGGGAGAGACCCAGTACTTC.

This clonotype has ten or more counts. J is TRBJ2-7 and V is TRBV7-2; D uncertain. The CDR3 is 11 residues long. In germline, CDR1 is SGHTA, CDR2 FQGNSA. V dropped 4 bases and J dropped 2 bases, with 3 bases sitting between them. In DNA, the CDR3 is TGTGCCAGCAGCTCAACCTACGAGCAGTACTTC. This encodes CASSSTYEQYF.

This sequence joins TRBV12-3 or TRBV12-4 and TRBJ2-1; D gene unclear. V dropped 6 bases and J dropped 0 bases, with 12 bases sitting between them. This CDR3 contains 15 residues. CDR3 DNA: TGTGCCAGCAGCCGTCGCGGTACCTCCTACAATGAGCAGTTCTTC. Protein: CASSRRGTSYNEQFF.

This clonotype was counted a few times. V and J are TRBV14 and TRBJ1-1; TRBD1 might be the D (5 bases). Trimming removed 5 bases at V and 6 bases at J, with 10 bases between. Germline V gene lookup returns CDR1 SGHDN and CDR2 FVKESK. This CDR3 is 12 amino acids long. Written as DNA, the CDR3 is TGTGCCAGCAGCGCGCAGGGTCCTGAAGCTTTCTTT. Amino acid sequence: CASSAQGPEAFF.

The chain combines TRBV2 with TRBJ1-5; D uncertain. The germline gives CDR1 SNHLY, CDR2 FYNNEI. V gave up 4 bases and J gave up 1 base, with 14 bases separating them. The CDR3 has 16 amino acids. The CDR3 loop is CASSASGIGSNQPQHF. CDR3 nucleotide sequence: TGTGCCAGCAGTGCGAGTGGGATAGGAAGCAATCAGCCCCAGCATTTT.

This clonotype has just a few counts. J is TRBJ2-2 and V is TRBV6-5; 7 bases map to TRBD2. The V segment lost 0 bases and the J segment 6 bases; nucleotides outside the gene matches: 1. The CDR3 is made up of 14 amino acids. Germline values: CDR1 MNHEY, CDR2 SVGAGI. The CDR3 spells CASSYSRGSGELFF. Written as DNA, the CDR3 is TGTGCCAGCAGTTACTCGCGGGGGTCCGGGGAGCTGTTTTTT.

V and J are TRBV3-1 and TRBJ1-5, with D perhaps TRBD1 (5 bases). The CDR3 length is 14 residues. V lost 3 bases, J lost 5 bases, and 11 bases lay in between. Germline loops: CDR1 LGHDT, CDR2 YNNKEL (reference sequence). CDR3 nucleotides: TGTGCCAGCAGCCAGGGGCCAGTCGATCAGCCCCAGCATTTT. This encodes CASSQGPVDQPQHF.

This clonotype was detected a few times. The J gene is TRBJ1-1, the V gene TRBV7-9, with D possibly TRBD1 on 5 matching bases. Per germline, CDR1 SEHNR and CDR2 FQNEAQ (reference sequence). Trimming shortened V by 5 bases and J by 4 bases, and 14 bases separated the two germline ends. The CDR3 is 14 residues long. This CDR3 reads CASSPEWGGTEAFF. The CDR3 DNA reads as TGTGCCAGCAGCCCAGAGTGGGGGGGCACTGAAGCTTTCTTT.

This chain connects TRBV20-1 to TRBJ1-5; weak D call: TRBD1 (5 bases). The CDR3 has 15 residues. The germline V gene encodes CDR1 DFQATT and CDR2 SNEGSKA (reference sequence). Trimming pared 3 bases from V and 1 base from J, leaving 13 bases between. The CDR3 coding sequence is TGCAGTGCTAGGGAATTCCGGGACAGCAATCAGCCCCAGCATTTT. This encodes CSAREFRDSNQPQHF.

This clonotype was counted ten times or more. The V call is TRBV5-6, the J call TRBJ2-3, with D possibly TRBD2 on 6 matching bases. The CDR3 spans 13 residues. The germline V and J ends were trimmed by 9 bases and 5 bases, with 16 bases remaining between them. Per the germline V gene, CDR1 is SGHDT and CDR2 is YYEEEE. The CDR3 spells CATTGGPQDTQYF. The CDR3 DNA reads TGTGCCACCACCGGAGGGCCCCAAGATACGCAGTATTTT.

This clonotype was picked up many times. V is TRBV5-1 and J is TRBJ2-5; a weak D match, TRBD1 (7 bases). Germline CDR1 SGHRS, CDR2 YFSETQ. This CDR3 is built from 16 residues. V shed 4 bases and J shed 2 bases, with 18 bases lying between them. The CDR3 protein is CASSPEGASPQETQYF. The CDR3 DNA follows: TGCGCCAGCAGCCCGGAGGGGGCTTCCCCACAAGAGACCCAGTACTTC.

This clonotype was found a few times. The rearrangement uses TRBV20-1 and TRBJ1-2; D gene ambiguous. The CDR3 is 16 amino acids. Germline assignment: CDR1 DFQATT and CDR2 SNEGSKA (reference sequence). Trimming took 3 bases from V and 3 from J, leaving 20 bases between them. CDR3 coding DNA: TGCAGTGCTAGTTTAGGGAGGCAGCTAAATGACTATGGCTACACCTTC. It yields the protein CSASLGRQLNDYGYTF.

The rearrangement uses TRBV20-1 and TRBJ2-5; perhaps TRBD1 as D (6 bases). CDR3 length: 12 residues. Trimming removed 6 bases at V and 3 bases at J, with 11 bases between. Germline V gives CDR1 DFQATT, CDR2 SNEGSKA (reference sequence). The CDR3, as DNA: TGCAGTGCAAACACAGGGAAAGAGACCCAGTACTTC. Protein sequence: CSANTGKETQYF.

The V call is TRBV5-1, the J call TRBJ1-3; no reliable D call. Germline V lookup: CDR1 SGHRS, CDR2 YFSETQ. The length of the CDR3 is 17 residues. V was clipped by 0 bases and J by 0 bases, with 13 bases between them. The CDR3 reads CASSLAPGRFSGNTIYF. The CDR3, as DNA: TGCGCCAGCAGCTTGGCCCCTGGGCGGTTCTCTGGAAACACCATATATTTT.

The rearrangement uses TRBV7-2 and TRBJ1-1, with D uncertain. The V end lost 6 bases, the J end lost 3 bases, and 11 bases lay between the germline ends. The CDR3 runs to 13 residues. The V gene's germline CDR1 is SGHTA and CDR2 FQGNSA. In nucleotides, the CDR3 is TGTGCCAGCAGTTCCTCCCGGGACACTGAAGCTTTCTTT. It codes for CASSSSRDTEAFF. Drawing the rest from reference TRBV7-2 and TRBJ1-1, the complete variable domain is GAGVSQSPSNKVTEKGKDVELRCDPISGHTALYWYRQSLGQGLEFLIYFQGNSAPDKSGLPSDRFSAERTGGSVSTLTIQRTQQEDSAVYLCASSSSRDTEAFFGQGTRLTVV.

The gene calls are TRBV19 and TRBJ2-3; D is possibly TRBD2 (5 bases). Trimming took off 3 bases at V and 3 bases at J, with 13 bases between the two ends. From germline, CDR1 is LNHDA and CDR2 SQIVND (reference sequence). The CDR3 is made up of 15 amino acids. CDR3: CASSMISLATDTQYF. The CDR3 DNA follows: TGTGCCAGTAGTATGATAAGTCTAGCTACAGATACGCAGTATTTT. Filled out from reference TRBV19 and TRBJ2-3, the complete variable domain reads DGGITQSPKYLFRKEGQNVTLSCEQNLNHDAMYWYRQDPGQGLRLIYYSQIVNDFQKGDIAEGYSVSREKKESFPLTVTSAQKNPTAFYLCASSMISLATDTQYFGPGTRLTVL.